The rows below give T cell receptor beta chains drawn from one sample of a study of OX40 agonist ivuxolimab in advanced cancers. Libraries were prepared by immunoSEQ multiplex PCR; TCRdb keeps only in-frame clonotypes and omits some of them. Seen here are about 40,000 clones, around 88% observed once, and the top ten hold about 0.6%. This specimen was CD4+ or CD8+ T cells sorted from blood, taken in a trial of the OX40 agonist ivuxolimab. The receptors originated from an adult with an advanced solid tumor such as melanoma, head and neck, liver or kidney cancer. CDR3s include the opening cysteine and the closing phenylalanine or tryptophan. A D gene is named only where the DNA matches it firmly. Only part of the rows carry a size: once, few, many, or a class if the clone is expanded.

v_call	d_call	j_call	clone_size	cdr3_aa	cdr3_nt
TRBV15	-	TRBJ1-1	once	CATSAQLNMNTEAFF	TGTGCCACCAGCGCCCAACTGAACATGAACACTGAAGCTTTCTTT
TRBV5-5	TRBD2	TRBJ2-5	-	CASSPPGTSGGPARWKTQYF	TGTGCCAGCAGCCCCCCCGGGACTAGTGGGGGCCCGGCCAGGTGGAAGACCCAGTACTTC
TRBV28	-	TRBJ2-3	-	CASSSETTTATQYF	TGTGCCAGCAGTTCTGAGACCACTACGGCTACGCAGTATTTT
TRBV18	-	TRBJ2-1	-	CASSLDNGWDNEQFF	TGTGCCAGCTCACTGGACAATGGTTGGGACAATGAGCAGTTCTTC
TRBV5-4	-	TRBJ1-3	-	CASSLGGTAGNTIYF	TGTGCCAGCAGCTTGGGGGGGACCGCTGGAAACACCATATATTTT
TRBV28	TRBD1	TRBJ2-7	-	CASSAPGGQGTYEQYF	TGTGCCAGCAGCGCACCCGGAGGACAGGGAACCTACGAGCAGTACTTC
TRBV5-1	TRBD1	TRBJ2-5	-	CASSFGQGQRETQYF	TGCGCCAGCAGTTTTGGACAGGGGCAGAGAGAGACCCAGTACTTC
TRBV4-3	TRBD2	TRBJ2-3	-	CASSQASGGAGDTQYF	TGCGCCAGCAGCCAAGCCAGCGGGGGGGCAGGAGATACGCAGTATTTT
TRBV2	-	TRBJ1-4	-	CASSAGGAGNEKLFF	TGTGCCAGCAGTGCCGGGGGGGCCGGTAATGAAAAACTGTTTTTT
TRBV5-4	TRBD2	TRBJ2-3	-	CASSDPRTSGSTDTQYF	TGTGCCAGCAGCGACCCGAGGACTAGCGGGAGCACAGATACGCAGTATTTT
TRBV2	TRBD2	TRBJ2-1	-	CSASGGTSYNEQFF	TGTTCGGCTAGCGGGGGCACCTCCTACAATGAGCAGTTCTTC
TRBV5-6	TRBD1	TRBJ1-1	-	CASSLLGQATEAFF	TGTGCCAGCAGCTTGTTGGGACAGGCCACTGAAGCTTTCTTT
TRBV5-1	TRBD1	TRBJ1-2	-	CASSQGQGRIYGYTF	TGCGCCAGCAGCCAAGGACAGGGCCGAATCTATGGCTACACCTTC
TRBV5-1	TRBD1	TRBJ1-2	-	CASSIPGQGARGYTF	TGCGCCAGCAGCATACCGGGACAGGGGGCACGGGGCTACACCTTC
TRBV5-1	TRBD1	TRBJ1-1	-	CASRLTGSDTEAFF	TGCGCCAGCAGGCTGACAGGGTCGGACACTGAAGCTTTCTTT
TRBV14	-	TRBJ1-2	-	CASSQVKGMHYGYTF	TGTGCCAGCAGCCAAGTGAAAGGGATGCATTATGGCTACACCTTC
TRBV6-5	TRBD1	TRBJ2-3	-	CASWGTGGTDTQYF	TGTGCCAGCTGGGGGACAGGGGGCACAGATACGCAGTATTTT
TRBV5-1	TRBD1	TRBJ2-2	once	CASSLGKTGILNTGELFF	TGCGCCAGCAGCTTGGGGAAGACAGGGATCTTGAACACCGGGGAGCTGTTTTTT
TRBV5-1	-	TRBJ2-7	-	CASSLTSAYYEQYF	TGCGCCAGCAGCTTGACTAGTGCATACTACGAGCAGTACTTC
TRBV2	-	TRBJ1-3	-	CASNPQAGNTIYF	TGTGCCAGCAACCCCCAAGCCGGAAACACCATATATTTT
TRBV18	-	TRBJ2-7	-	CASSIGPEQYF	TGTGCCAGCTCAATTGGGCCCGAGCAGTACTTC